One sample yielded the 9 T cell receptor beta chains listed below, sequenced in a study of OX40 agonist ivuxolimab in advanced cancers. Profiled with immunoSEQ multiplex PCR; TCRdb holds only in-frame clones, not every one. The repertoire includes about 83,000 clones, about 81% of them detected once, and approximately 1.9% sits in the top ten. The source material was CD4+ or CD8+ T cells sorted from blood, sampled in a trial of the OX40 agonist ivuxolimab. Every receptor here comes from an adult with an advanced solid tumor such as melanoma, head and neck, liver or kidney cancer.

The chain links TRBV6-1 to TRBJ1-6, with D hard to call. Germline V gives CDR1 MNHNS, CDR2 SASEGT. Trimming stripped 5 bases from V and 9 bases from J, with 17 bases between. CDR3 length: 15 amino acids. CDR3 sequence (DNA): TGTGCCAGCAGTACGGCAGGCAGTTGGGGTTCACCCCTCCACTTT. Amino acids: CASSTAGSWGSPLHF.

The count of this clone is one. This sequence joins TRBV28 and TRBJ1-6; D is uncertain. The CDR3 is 17 amino acids. Trimming took off 4 bases at V and 0 bases at J, with 13 bases between the two ends. Per germline, CDR1 MDHEN and CDR2 SYDVKM. This CDR3 is CASSSLQLSSYNSPLHF. The CDR3 nucleotides read TGTGCCAGCAGTTCACTTCAGTTGAGCTCCTATAATTCACCCCTCCACTTT.

The V call is TRBV29-1, the J call TRBJ1-2; 9 positions agree with TRBD1. Germline V gene lookup returns CDR1 SQVTM and CDR2 ANQGSEA. J was trimmed by 4 bases and V by 7 bases; bases with no gene match: 7. The CDR3 loop spans 13 amino acids. The CDR3 DNA follows: TGCAGCGGTACAGGGGGCGTGGGCTATGGCTACACCTTC. It specifies CSGTGGVGYGYTF.

The V call is TRBV29-1, the J call TRBJ2-7; D perhaps matches TRBD1 (7 bases). Germline V gives CDR1 SQVTM, CDR2 ANQGSEA. This CDR3 has 14 residues. The ends were cut back, 3 bases at V and 5 bases at J, with 17 bases in the middle. CDR3 sequence: CSVDAGQHINEQYF. The CDR3 DNA follows: TGCAGCGTTGATGCGGGACAGCATATCAACGAGCAGTACTTC.

The rearrangement joins TRBV7-9 to TRBJ2-3, with 7 nucleotides matching TRBD1. Germline V gene lookup returns CDR1 SEHNR and CDR2 FQNEAQ (reference sequence). V lost 2 bases to trimming and J lost 3 bases; unmatched junction nucleotides: 2. This CDR3 has 14 amino acids. CDR3 sequence: CASSLRQGTDTQYF. The CDR3 nucleotides read TGTGCCAGCAGCTTACGACAGGGTACAGATACGCAGTATTTT.

The J gene is TRBJ2-5, the V gene TRBV9; D assignment may be TRBD1 or TRBD2 (5 bases each). The CDR3 is 15 amino acids. Per germline, CDR1 SGDLS and CDR2 YYNGEE. V was trimmed by 0 bases and J by 4 bases, leaving 13 bases between them. CDR3 loop: CASSVEGSPPETQYF. Here the CDR3 DNA reads TGTGCCAGCAGCGTAGAGGGGAGTCCCCCAGAGACCCAGTACTTC.

This clone came up a few times. The rearrangement uses TRBV4-2 and TRBJ1-2; D remains unclear. Germline V gene data show CDR1 as LGHNA and CDR2 as YNFKEQ. Trimming took 6 bases from V and 6 from J, leaving 14 bases between them. The CDR3 has 13 residues. CDR3 in DNA: TGTGCCAGCAGTGATTGGGCGTCCGATGGCTACACCTTC. It translates to CASSDWASDGYTF.

V usage is TRBV6-6 and J usage is TRBJ2-7, with 10 nucleotides matching TRBD1. The length of the CDR3 is 13 residues. V gave up 8 bases and J gave up 3 bases; unmatched junction bases: 4. Germline CDR1 reads MNHNY; CDR2 reads SVGAGI (reference sequence). The CDR3 DNA reads TGTGCCAGCCACCGGACAGGGGGCTACGAGCAGTACTTC. It encodes CASHRTGGYEQYF.

The V gene is TRBV5-4, the J gene TRBJ1-1, with D perhaps TRBD1 (6 bases). The CDR3 has 14 residues. Germline V gene data show CDR1 as SGHNT and CDR2 as YYREEE (reference sequence). Deletions cut 5 bases from V and 5 bases from J, with 16 bases between. CDR3 bases: TGTGCCAGCAGGGTACAGGGAGTGAGAACTGAAGCTTTCTTT. Translated, it gives CASRVQGVRTEAFF.